These 12 T cell receptor beta chains were sequenced from one sample in a study of T-cell memory formation after mild COVID-19. From the 5' RACE reads, TCRdb called clonotypes with MiXCR, one entry per CDR3 protein. The sample has roughly 380,000 distinct CDR3 sequences, over 25% seen once; the top ten hold roughly 14%. The specimen was PBMCs or a T cell subset sorted from them (not recorded which). All receptors derive from an adult woman who had mild COVID-19 (a few samples of this study predate the infection). Cell type and time point are not known.

The gene calls are TRBV5-1 and TRBJ2-1, with a weak D call TRBD2 (5 bases). Germline lookup yields CDR1 SGHRS and CDR2 YFSETQ. With 7 bases removed from V and 8 bases from J, the gap between germline ends came to 22 bases. CDR3 length: 15 residues. The CDR3 DNA is TGCGCCAGCTCTCCGAGGGCCACAAACCTGGATGAGCAGTTCTTC. Protein: CASSPRATNLDEQFF.

The chain joins TRBV3-1 to TRBJ2-3; D remains ambiguous. The V end was cut by 1 base, the J end by 4 bases, with 3 bases between. Germline CDR1 is LGHDT and CDR2 is YNNKEL (reference sequence). The CDR3 extends over 12 amino acids. Here the CDR3 reads CASSQVPDTQYF. The CDR3 DNA reads TGTGCCAGCAGCCAAGTACCAGATACGCAGTATTTT.

The genes are TRBV5-1 and TRBJ2-4; the match to TRBD2 covers 11 bases. Losses at the gene ends were 3 bases for V and 3 bases for J; bases not matched to a gene: 2. The CDR3 totals 15 residues. Germline values: CDR1 SGHRS, CDR2 YFSETQ. This CDR3 is CASSYSGGGKNIQYF. The CDR3 DNA reads TGCGCCAGCAGCTATAGCGGGGGGGGCAAAAACATTCAGTACTTC.

J is TRBJ1-5 and V is TRBV27, with TRBD1 matching over 7 bases. The CDR3 runs to 15 residues. Looked up from germline, CDR1 is MNHEY and CDR2 is SMNVEV (reference sequence). Losses at the gene ends were 6 bases for V and 7 bases for J; bases not matched to a gene: 12. The CDR3 region has the DNA TGTGCCAGCAGCTCGGACAGGCTGTCGGTCCAGCCCCAGCATTTT. It encodes CASSSDRLSVQPQHF.

The CDR3 region is CASSATTGARKLFF. CDR3 nucleotide sequence: TGTGCCAGCAGTGCCACCACCGGGGCCCGAAAACTGTTTTTT. This sequence joins TRBV27 and TRBJ1-4; possible D gene TRBD1, 5 bases. Germline-derived CDR1 and CDR2 are MNHEY and SMNVEV (reference sequence). V lost 5 bases and J lost 10, with 17 bases in between. CDR3 length: 14 amino acids.

CDR3 coding DNA: TGTGCCAGCAGTCCCGGACCTACCCTCGAGCAGACCCAGTACTTC. Translation gives CASSPGPTLEQTQYF. The chain joins TRBV28 to TRBJ2-5; D unclear. V shed 5 bases and J shed 6 bases, with 19 bases lying between them. The CDR3 loop spans 15 amino acids. From germline, CDR1 is MDHEN and CDR2 SYDVKM.

This chain connects TRBV5-1 to TRBJ2-2, with D hard to call. This CDR3 is built from 15 residues. With 0 bases removed from V and 4 bases from J, the gap between germline ends came to 10 bases. CDR1 is SGHRS, CDR2 YFSETQ, per germline. The CDR3 coding sequence is TGCGCCAGCAGCTTGGTGGCAGGAACCACCGGGGAGCTGTTTTTT. It encodes CASSLVAGTTGELFF.

This chain uses TRBV7-9 with TRBJ1-1; D remains ambiguous. The CDR3 extends over 16 amino acids. The germline V gene encodes CDR1 SEHNR and CDR2 FQNEAQ (reference sequence). Trimming stripped 5 bases from V and 0 bases from J, with 16 bases between. CDR3 nucleotide sequence: TGTGCCAGCAGCAGCCCTTCCGTTGGGGTGAACACTGAAGCTTTCTTT. This encodes CASSSPSVGVNTEAFF. Variable domain in full (rest from reference TRBV7-9 and TRBJ1-1): DTGVSQNPRHKITKRGQNVTFRCDPISEHNRLYWYRQTLGQGPEFLTYFQNEAQLEKSRLLSDRFSAERPKGSFSTLEIQRTEQGDSAMYLCASSSPSVGVNTEAFFGQGTRLTVV.

This clonotype occurred a few times. The chain combines TRBV19 with TRBJ2-7; D gene unclear. Germline loops: CDR1 LNHDA, CDR2 SQIVND (reference sequence). This CDR3 contains 9 residues. The V end was cut by 10 bases, the J end by 7 bases, with 8 bases between. In nucleotides, the CDR3 is TGTGCCACGTCTCAAGAGCAGTACTTC. As protein: CATSQEQYF.

The V gene is TRBV20-1, the J gene TRBJ1-1; possible D gene TRBD1, 6 bases. Germline CDR1 is DFQATT and CDR2 is SNEGSKA (reference sequence). The CDR3 contains 13 residues. Trimming took 5 bases from V and 8 from J, leaving 18 bases between them. The CDR3 here is CSASHRDGGEAFF. The CDR3 coding sequence is TGCAGTGCTTCACACAGGGACGGCGGGGAAGCTTTCTTT.

V usage is TRBV24-1 and J usage is TRBJ1-2, with TRBD1 identical over 7 bases. The CDR3 consists of 13 residues. Germline trimming cut 4 bases from V and 3 bases from J; bases unmatched to any gene: 1. The V gene's germline CDR1 is KGHDR and CDR2 SFDVKD. This CDR3 reads CATSEGQYYGYTF. The CDR3 nucleotides are TGTGCCACCAGTGAGGGACAGTACTATGGCTACACCTTC.

The rearrangement links TRBV29-1 to TRBJ1-2, with 8 bases matching TRBD1. Germline lookup yields CDR1 SQVTM and CDR2 ANQGSEA. Losses at the gene ends were 6 bases for V and 3 bases for J; bases not matched to a gene: 6. The length of the CDR3 is 13 residues. The CDR3 coding sequence is TGCAGCGTAGGACAGGGAATGGACTATGGCTACACCTTC. Protein sequence: CSVGQGMDYGYTF.